A single sample gave rise to the 24 T cell receptor beta chains below, sequenced in a study of cytomegalovirus exposure and HLA in healthy donors. The PCR was carried out with 60 Vbeta primers and 13 Jbeta primers. Measured with immunoSEQ multiplex PCR; TCRdb has only the in-frame clones, and not every one. Here the sample table reports about 72,000 clones. The source material was PBMCs. These receptors all stem from a man aged 40-50 years in good health and CMV-seronegative.

The DNA for the CDR3 is TGTGCCAGCAGTCCTAGGGGGGGGTCCACCGGGGAGCTGTTTTTT. Protein: CASSPRGGSTGELFF. V usage is TRBV6-1 and J usage is TRBJ2-2; possibly TRBD2 for D (7 bases). Trimming left V 5 bases short and J 4 bases short, with 14 bases between. This CDR3 spans 15 amino acids. Germline loops: CDR1 MNHNS, CDR2 SASEGT.

This chain links TRBV28 with TRBJ1-6, with D perhaps matching TRBD1 (5 bases). The V gene lost 3 bases and the J gene lost 4 bases, with 16 bases spanning the gap. The length of the CDR3 is 17 residues. Germline CDR1 MDHEN, CDR2 SYDVKM. Here the CDR3 DNA reads TGTGCCAGCAGTTTCCCGAGACAGAACCGGTATAATTCACCCCTCCACTTT. The encoded protein is CASSFPRQNRYNSPLHF. Full variable domain (rest looked up from reference TRBV28 and TRBJ1-6): DVKVTQSSRYLVKRTGEKVFLECVQDMDHENMFWYRQDPGLGLRLIYFSYDVKMKEKGDIPEGYSVSREKKERFSLILESASTNQTSMYLCASSFPRQNRYNSPLHFGNGTRLTVT.

The chain links TRBV19 to TRBJ2-5, with TRBD2 matching 12 bases. The CDR3 is 16 residues long. Unmatched junction bases numbered 9, after V lost 5 bases and J lost 5 bases. Per the germline V gene, CDR1 is LNHDA and CDR2 is SQIVND (reference sequence). The CDR3, as DNA: TGTGCCAGTAGTCCGGGGACTAGCGGGTTAGGGGAGACCCAGTACTTC. Protein: CASSPGTSGLGETQYF.

The V call is TRBV13, the J call TRBJ2-5, with D maybe TRBD1 (7 bases). Germline CDR1 and CDR2: PRHDT and FYEKMQ (reference sequence). Trimming pared 5 bases from V and 3 bases from J, leaving 10 bases between. The CDR3 has 13 residues. Written as DNA, the CDR3 is TGTGCCAGCAGCCCAGGGGGGAAAGAGACCCAGTACTTC. Protein sequence: CASSPGGKETQYF.

The J gene is TRBJ2-2, the V gene TRBV5-1; 12 nucleotides align to TRBD1. CDR1 and CDR2 from the germline V gene are SGHRS and YFSETQ. The J segment lost 4 bases and the V segment lost 1 base, leaving 5 bases of the junction unmatched. This CDR3 has 17 residues. The CDR3 here is CASSLSGTGGSTGELFF. In DNA form, the CDR3 reads TGCGCCAGCAGCTTGAGTGGGACAGGGGGCAGCACCGGGGAGCTGTTTTTT.

This chain links TRBV28 with TRBJ2-7; 7 bases are shared with TRBD1. Germline CDR1 MDHEN, CDR2 SYDVKM. V shed 5 bases and J 1 base; nucleotides not matched to a gene: 5. The CDR3 loop spans 14 amino acids. CDR3 amino acids: CASSARDRSYEQYF. Written as DNA, the CDR3 is TGTGCCAGCAGTGCCCGGGACAGATCCTACGAGCAGTACTTC.

J is TRBJ2-7 and V is TRBV10-3; 8 bases match TRBD2. CDR3 length: 13 residues. Unmatched junction bases numbered 10, after V lost 10 bases and J lost 5 bases. Germline assignment: CDR1 ENHRY and CDR2 SYGVKD. The CDR3 is CATERGMGDEQYF. CDR3 coding DNA: TGTGCCACGGAGCGGGGGATGGGCGACGAGCAGTACTTC.

This rearrangement joins TRBV9 to TRBJ2-5; 7 bases fit TRBD2. The DNA matches TRBJ2-7 better at its end, which makes the J call doubtful. Germline lookup yields CDR1 SGDLS and CDR2 YYNGEE. The CDR3 extends over 15 amino acids. This CDR3 reads CASSVGVGGHYEQYF. Written as DNA, the CDR3 is TGTGCCAGCAGCGTAGGGGTGGGAGGGCACTACGAGCAGTACTTC.

The rearrangement links TRBV9 to TRBJ1-4; D might be TRBD1 (6 bases). The CDR3 extends over 13 amino acids. V shed 3 bases and J shed 8 bases, with 11 bases lying between them. Germline V lookup: CDR1 SGDLS, CDR2 YYNGEE. The CDR3 sequence is CASSDRGGEKLFF. The DNA of the CDR3 is TGTGCCAGCAGCGATAGGGGGGGCGAAAAACTGTTTTTT.

The chain links TRBV11-2 to TRBJ2-3; D is undetermined. The CDR3 is 12 residues long. The V end lost 0 bases, the J end lost 11 bases, and 9 bases lay between the germline ends. In germline, CDR1 is SGHAT, CDR2 FQNNGV. CDR3 region: CASSLDMRGQYF. CDR3 nucleotides: TGTGCCAGCAGCTTAGATATGAGAGGGCAGTATTTT.

The chain has TRBV9 and TRBJ2-5, with 7 bases aligning to TRBD1. V dropped 0 bases and J dropped 1; count of bases not matched to a gene: 6. The CDR3 runs to 16 residues. Germline CDR1 reads SGDLS; CDR2 reads YYNGEE. The CDR3 loop is CASSVAPTGTQETQYF. As DNA, the CDR3 is TGTGCCAGCAGCGTAGCCCCGACAGGGACCCAAGAGACCCAGTACTTC.

The V call is TRBV5-1, the J call TRBJ2-7; weak D call: TRBD1 (5 bases). This CDR3 has 13 residues. Germline CDR1 and CDR2: SGHRS and YFSETQ. V dropped 1 base and J dropped 2 bases, with 7 bases sitting between them. The CDR3 coding sequence is TGCGCCAGCAGCTTGATAGGGGCCTACGAGCAGTACTTC. Amino acid sequence: CASSLIGAYEQYF.

This rearrangement joins TRBV27 to TRBJ1-4; 10 bases agree with TRBD1. The CDR3 totals 15 residues. Germline CDR1 MNHEY, CDR2 SMNVEV (reference sequence). V gave up 1 base and J gave up 5 bases; unmatched junction bases: 1. CDR3 coding DNA: TGTGCCAGCAGTTTATTGGGACAGGGGAATGAAAAACTGTTTTTT. It yields the protein CASSLLGQGNEKLFF.

V and J are TRBV30 and TRBJ2-1, with 8 bases aligning to TRBD1. The trim removed 2 bases at V and 14 bases at J, leaving 20 bases unmatched. Looked up from germline, CDR1 is GTSNPN and CDR2 is SVGIG (reference sequence). CDR3 length: 16 residues. The CDR3 DNA is TGTGCCTGGAGTTCCCTCCAAGGACAGGGTAGGGTGGCTGAGTTCTTC. Translation: CAWSSLQGQGRVAEFF.

The J gene is TRBJ2-1, the V gene TRBV5-1, with TRBD2 as a possible D gene (6 bases). The germline V gene has CDR1 SGHRS and CDR2 YFSETQ. The CDR3 is 16 residues long. Trimming stripped 9 bases from V and 6 bases from J, with 25 bases between. The CDR3 protein is CATRTTGTSKTNEQFF. The CDR3 nucleotides read TGCGCCACCCGCACTACCGGGACTTCTAAGACCAATGAGCAGTTCTTC.

V usage is TRBV10-3 and J usage is TRBJ1-2; TRBD1 aligns across 7 bases. The germline CDR1 and CDR2 sequences are ENHRY and SYGVKD. Unmatched junction bases numbered 8, after V lost 6 bases and J lost 4 bases. This CDR3 comprises 14 residues. The CDR3 loop reads CAIRRQGGSYGYTF. The CDR3 DNA reads as TGTGCCATCAGACGACAGGGAGGTAGCTATGGCTACACCTTC.

V gene TRBV18 combines with J gene TRBJ2-1; 10 bases align to TRBD2. The junction had 3 bases not matched to a gene; V was cut back by 0 bases and J by 4 bases. The CDR3 runs 16 residues. Germline values: CDR1 KGHSH, CDR2 LQKENI. This CDR3 reads CASSPPTSGPYNEQFF. CDR3 sequence (DNA): TGTGCCAGCTCACCACCGACTAGCGGGCCTTACAATGAGCAGTTCTTC.

The chain recombines TRBV18 with TRBJ2-2, with D uncertain. CDR3 length: 14 residues. Germline assignment: CDR1 KGHSH and CDR2 LQKENI. Trimming removed 4 bases from V and 3 bases from J, with 9 bases in between. The CDR3 region has the DNA TGTGCCAGCTCACGGTCAGTGGACACCGGGGAGCTGTTTTTT. Its translation: CASSRSVDTGELFF.

The rearrangement joins TRBV5-6 to TRBJ2-5; possibly TRBD1 for D (5 bases). Germline V gene lookup returns CDR1 SGHDT and CDR2 YYEEEE. With 4 bases removed from V and 11 bases from J, the gap between germline ends came to 24 bases. The CDR3 extends over 15 amino acids. Here the CDR3 DNA reads TGTGCCAGCAGCCTGCTGAATTCCTTTACAGGAGAGCAGTACTTC. Translation: CASSLLNSFTGEQYF.

CDR3 in DNA: TGCGCCAGCTCGGAGGGGGCTGGAGGAGATACGCAGTATTTT. It is translated as CASSEGAGGDTQYF. V is TRBV5-1 and J is TRBJ2-3; possibly TRBD1 for D (7 bases). Between the trimmed V and J ends, which lost 7 bases and 5 bases, there was a span of 17 bases. CDR3 size: 14 residues. CDR1 SGHRS and CDR2 YFSETQ come from the germline V gene.

The CDR3 loop reads CASRGQAFEQYF. CDR3 DNA: TGTGCCAGCAGGGGACAGGCGTTCGAGCAGTACTTC. This chain connects TRBV6-5 to TRBJ2-7; 8 bases fit TRBD1. CDR1 is MNHEY, CDR2 SVGAGI, per germline. The CDR3 is made up of 12 amino acids. Trimming cost V 6 bases and J 6 bases; bases outside gene matches: 4.

V is TRBV6-5 and J is TRBJ1-6; D possibly corresponds to TRBD1 (5 bases). The CDR3 has 13 residues. Germline-derived CDR1 and CDR2 are MNHEY and SVGAGI. Deletions cut 2 bases from V and 10 bases from J, with 9 bases between. The CDR3 DNA follows: TGTGCCAGCAGTTACAGGGGTGAATCACCCCTCCACTTT. Its protein is CASSYRGESPLHF.

This rearrangement joins TRBV5-4 to TRBJ1-5; 7 positions match TRBD1. Germline CDR1 is SGHNT and CDR2 is YYREEE (reference sequence). V lost 3 bases to trimming and J lost 4 bases; unmatched junction nucleotides: 1. The CDR3 spans 13 residues. The CDR3 sequence: CASSSDRNQPQHF. The CDR3 DNA reads as TGTGCCAGCAGCTCGGACAGGAATCAGCCCCAGCATTTT. Looking up the rest from reference TRBV5-4 and TRBJ1-5 gives the full variable domain: ETGVTQSPTHLIKTRGQQVTLRCSSQSGHNTVSWYQQALGQGPQFIFQYYREEENGRGNFPPRFSGLQFPNYSSELNVNALELDDSALYLCASSSDRNQPQHFGDGTRLSIL.

This chain joins TRBV25-1 and TRBJ1-1, with no clear D. CDR3 size: 13 residues. Germline CDR1 reads MGHDK; CDR2 reads SYGVNS. Trimming stripped 3 bases from V and 1 base from J, with 6 bases between. CDR3 in amino acids: CASSDLRNTEAFF. CDR3 bases: TGTGCCAGCAGTGATCTCAGGAACACTGAAGCTTTCTTT.